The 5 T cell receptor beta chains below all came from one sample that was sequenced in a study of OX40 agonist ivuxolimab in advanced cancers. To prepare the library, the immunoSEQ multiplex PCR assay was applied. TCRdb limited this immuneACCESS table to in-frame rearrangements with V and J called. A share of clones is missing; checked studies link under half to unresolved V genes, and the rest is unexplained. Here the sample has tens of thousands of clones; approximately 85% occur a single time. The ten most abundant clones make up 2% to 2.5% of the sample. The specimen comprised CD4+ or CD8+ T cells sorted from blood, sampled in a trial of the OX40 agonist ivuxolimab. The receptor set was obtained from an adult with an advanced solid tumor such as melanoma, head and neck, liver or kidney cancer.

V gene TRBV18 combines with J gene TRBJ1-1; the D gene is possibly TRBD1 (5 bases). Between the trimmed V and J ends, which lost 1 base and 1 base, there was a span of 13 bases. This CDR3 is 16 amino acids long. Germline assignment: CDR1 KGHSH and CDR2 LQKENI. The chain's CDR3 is CASSPLGRGANTEAFF. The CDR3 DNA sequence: TGTGCCAGCTCACCACTTGGGAGAGGGGCGAACACTGAAGCTTTCTTT.

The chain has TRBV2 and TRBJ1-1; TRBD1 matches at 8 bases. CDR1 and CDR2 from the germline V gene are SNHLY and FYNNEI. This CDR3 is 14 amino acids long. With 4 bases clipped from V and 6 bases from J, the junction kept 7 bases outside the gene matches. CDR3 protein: CASSGGRGRAEAFF. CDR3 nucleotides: TGTGCCAGCAGTGGAGGCAGGGGGCGAGCTGAAGCTTTCTTT.

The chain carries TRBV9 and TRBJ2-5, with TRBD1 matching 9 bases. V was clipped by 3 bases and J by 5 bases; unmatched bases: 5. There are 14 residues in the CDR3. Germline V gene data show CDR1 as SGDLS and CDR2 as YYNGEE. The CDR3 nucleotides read TGTGCCAGCAGCGCAGGACAGGGGTTGGAGACCCAGTACTTC. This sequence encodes CASSAGQGLETQYF.

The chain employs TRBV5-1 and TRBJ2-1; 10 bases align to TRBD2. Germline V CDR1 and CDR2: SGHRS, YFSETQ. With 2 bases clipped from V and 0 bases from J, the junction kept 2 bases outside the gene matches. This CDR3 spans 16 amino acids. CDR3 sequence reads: CASSFTSGVSYNEQFF. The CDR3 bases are TGCGCCAGCAGCTTTACTAGCGGGGTCTCCTACAATGAGCAGTTCTTC.

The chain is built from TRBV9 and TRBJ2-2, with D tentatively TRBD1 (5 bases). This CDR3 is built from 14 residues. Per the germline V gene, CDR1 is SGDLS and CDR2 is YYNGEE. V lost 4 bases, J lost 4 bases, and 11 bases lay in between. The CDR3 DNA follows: TGTGCCAGCAGCCAGAGCCAGGGCACCGGGGAGCTGTTTTTT. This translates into CASSQSQGTGELFF.